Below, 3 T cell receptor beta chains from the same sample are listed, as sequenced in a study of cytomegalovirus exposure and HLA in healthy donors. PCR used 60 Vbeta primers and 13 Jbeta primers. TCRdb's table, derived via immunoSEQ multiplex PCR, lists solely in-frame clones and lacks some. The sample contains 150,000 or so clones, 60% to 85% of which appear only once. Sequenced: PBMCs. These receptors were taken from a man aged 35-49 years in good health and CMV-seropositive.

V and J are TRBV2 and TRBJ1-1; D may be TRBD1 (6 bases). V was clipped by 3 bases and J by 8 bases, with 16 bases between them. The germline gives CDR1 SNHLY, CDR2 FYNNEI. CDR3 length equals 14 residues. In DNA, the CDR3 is TGTGCCAGCAGTGATTTGGGGGCGCCGGCCGAAGCTTTCTTT. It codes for CASSDLGAPAEAFF.

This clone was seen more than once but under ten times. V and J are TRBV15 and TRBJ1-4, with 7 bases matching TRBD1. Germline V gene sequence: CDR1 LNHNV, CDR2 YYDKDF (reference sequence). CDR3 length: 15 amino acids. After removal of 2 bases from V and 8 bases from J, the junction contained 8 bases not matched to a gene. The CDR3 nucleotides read TGTGCCACCAGCAGAACGACAGGGCATTTCGAAAAACTGTTTTTT. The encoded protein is CATSRTTGHFEKLFF.

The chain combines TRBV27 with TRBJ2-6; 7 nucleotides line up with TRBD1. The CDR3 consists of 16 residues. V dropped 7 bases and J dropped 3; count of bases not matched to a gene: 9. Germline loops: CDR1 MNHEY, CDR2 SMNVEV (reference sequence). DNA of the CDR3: TGTGCCAGCACCGACAGGGCCCGGGGTGGGGCCAACGTCCTGACTTTC. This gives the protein CASTDRARGGANVLTF.